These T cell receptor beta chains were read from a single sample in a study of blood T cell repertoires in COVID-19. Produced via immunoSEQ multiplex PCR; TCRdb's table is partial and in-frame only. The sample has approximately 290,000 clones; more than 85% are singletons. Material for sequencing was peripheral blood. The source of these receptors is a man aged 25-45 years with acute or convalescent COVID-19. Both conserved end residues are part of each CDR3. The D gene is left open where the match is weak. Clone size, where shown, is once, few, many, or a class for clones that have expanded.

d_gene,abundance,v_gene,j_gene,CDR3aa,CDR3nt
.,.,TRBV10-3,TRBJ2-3,CAINGGGGADTQYF,TGTGCCATCAATGGGGGAGGGGGGGCAGATACGCAGTATTTT
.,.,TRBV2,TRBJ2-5,CASTRGETQYF,TGTGCCAGCACCCGGGGAGAGACCCAGTACTTC
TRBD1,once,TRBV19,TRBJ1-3,CASTAGQASGNTIYF,TGTGCCAGTACCGCGGGACAGGCCTCTGGAAACACCATATATTTT
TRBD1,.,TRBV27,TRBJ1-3,CASSPAGQSSGNTIYF,TGTGCCAGCAGTCCCGCGGGACAGAGCTCTGGAAACACCATATATTTT
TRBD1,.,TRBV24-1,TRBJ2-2,CATSDTPGQGTGELFF,TGTGCCACCAGTGATACACCGGGACAGGGGACCGGGGAGCTGTTTTTT
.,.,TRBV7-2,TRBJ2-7,CASSTGRLYEQYF,TGTGCCAGCAGCACAGGCCGCCTCTACGAGCAGTACTTC
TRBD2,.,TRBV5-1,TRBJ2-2,CASSKSLSGGPTGELFF,TGCGCCAGCAGCAAGAGCCTTAGCGGGGGGCCCACCGGGGAGCTGTTTTTT
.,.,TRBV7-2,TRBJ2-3,CASSFSGTDTQYF,TGTGCCAGCAGCTTTAGCGGCACAGATACGCAGTATTTT
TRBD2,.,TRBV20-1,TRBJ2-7,CSASRTRPYEQYF,TGCAGTGCTAGTCGGACTAGACCCTACGAGCAGTACTTC
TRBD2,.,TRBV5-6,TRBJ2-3,CASSRKRLATPDTQYF,TGTGCCAGCAGCCGAAAACGACTAGCGACCCCAGATACGCAGTATTTT
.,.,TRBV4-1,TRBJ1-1,CASSQSIMGHLDTEAFF,TGCGCCAGCAGCCAATCTATCATGGGACACCTGGACACTGAAGCTTTCTTT
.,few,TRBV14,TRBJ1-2,CASSQYGQGGYTF,TGTGCCAGCAGCCAATATGGTCAGGGTGGCTACACCTTC
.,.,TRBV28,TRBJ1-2,CASSLLQAGYTF,TGTGCCAGCAGTTTATTACAGGCTGGCTACACCTTC
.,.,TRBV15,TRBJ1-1,CATSRVERGAEAFF,TGTGCCACCAGCAGAGTGGAGCGGGGGGCTGAAGCTTTCTTT
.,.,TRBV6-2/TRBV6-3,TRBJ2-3,CASSFGVSSDTQYF,TGTGCCAGCAGTTTCGGTGTGAGTTCAGATACGCAGTATTTT
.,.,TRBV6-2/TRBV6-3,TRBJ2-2,CASSYSEGAPPANTGELFF,TGTGCCAGCAGTTACTCGGAGGGGGCCCCCCCTGCGAACACCGGGGAGCTGTTTTTT
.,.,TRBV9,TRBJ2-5,CASSVGTVQETQYF,TGTGCCAGCAGCGTAGGGACAGTTCAAGAGACCCAGTACTTC
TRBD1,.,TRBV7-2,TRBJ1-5,CASSLGAGGEAQPQHF,TGTGCCAGCAGCTTAGGCGCAGGGGGAGAGGCTCAGCCCCAGCATTTT
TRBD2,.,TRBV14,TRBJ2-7,CASSHLAGGHEQYF,TGTGCCAGCAGCCATCTAGCGGGAGGCCACGAGCAGTACTTC
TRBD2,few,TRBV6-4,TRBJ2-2,CASSDGLADTGELFF,TGTGCCAGCAGTGACGGACTAGCGGACACCGGGGAGCTGTTTTTT
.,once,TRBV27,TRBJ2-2,CASLGLNTGELFF,TGTGCCAGCCTCGGACTCAACACCGGGGAGCTGTTTTTT
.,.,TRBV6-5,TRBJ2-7,CASTVGQSFSYEQYF,TGTGCCAGCACAGTAGGACAGTCCTTCTCCTACGAGCAGTACTTC
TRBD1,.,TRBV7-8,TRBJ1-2,CASSPGTGSFYGYTF,TGTGCCAGCAGCCCCGGGACAGGATCATTCTATGGCTACACCTTC
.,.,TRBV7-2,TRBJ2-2,CASSLVGNTGELFF,TGTGCCAGCAGCTTAGTCGGGAACACCGGGGAGCTGTTTTTT